The 27 T cell receptor beta chains reported below all come from one sample, sequenced in a study of T cells after yellow fever vaccination. TCRdb fed the 5' RACE reads into MiXCR, producing one record per CDR3 protein. The sample has 150,000 to 200,000 distinct CDR3 sequences, roughly 11% seen once; the top ten hold about 40%. The input for sequencing was CD8+ T cells sorted from PBMCs, taken 15 days after the yellow fever booster vaccination. All receptors come from a man aged 18 to 30 who received the YFV17D yellow fever vaccine.

The chain combines TRBV19 with TRBJ2-5, with D unclear. Germline V gives CDR1 LNHDA, CDR2 SQIVND (reference sequence). The CDR3 totals 13 residues. The ends were cut back, 4 bases at V and 2 bases at J, with 8 bases in the middle. Here the CDR3 DNA reads TGTGCCAGTAGTACAGGTTTTCAAGAGACCCAGTACTTC. It yields the protein CASSTGFQETQYF.

This clonotype was observed a single time. This chain connects TRBV7-9 to TRBJ2-7; perhaps D is TRBD1 or TRBD2 (5 bases each). With 4 bases removed from V and 0 bases from J, the gap between germline ends came to 10 bases. The CDR3 covers 14 residues. Germline CDR1 SEHNR, CDR2 FQNEAQ (reference sequence). CDR3 sequence: CASSSRDDSYEQYV. CDR3 bases: TGTGCCAGCAGCTCTAGGGACGACTCCTACGAGCAGTACGTC.

Only a few counts were recorded for this clonotype. The chain couples TRBV5-1 to TRBJ1-5; a weak D match, TRBD1 (5 bases). The CDR3 covers 15 residues. Looked up from germline, CDR1 is SGHRS and CDR2 is YFSETQ. V dropped 0 bases and J dropped 4 bases, with 11 bases sitting between them. CDR3 protein: CASSLGDGANQPQHF. DNA for the CDR3: TGCGCCAGCAGCTTGGGGGACGGTGCAAATCAGCCCCAGCATTTT.

This clonotype was detected ten times or more. V usage is TRBV10-2 and J usage is TRBJ2-5; 9 bases are shared with TRBD1. Germline V gene sequence: CDR1 WSHSY, CDR2 SAAADI. V dropped 6 bases and J dropped 2; count of bases not matched to a gene: 7. The CDR3 has 15 residues. The CDR3 sequence is CASSPPTGGQETQYF. DNA for the CDR3: TGCGCCAGCAGCCCTCCGACAGGGGGGCAAGAGACCCAGTACTTC.

The CDR3 nucleotides read TGTGCCAGCAGCCAAGACTTCGGGGCCAGCTACGAGCAGTACTTC. Amino acid sequence: CASSQDFGASYEQYF. J is TRBJ2-7 and V is TRBV3-1; D might be TRBD1 or TRBD2, each matching 5 bases. Germline V gene data show CDR1 as LGHDT and CDR2 as YNNKEL (reference sequence). There are 15 residues in the CDR3. V lost 0 bases and J 3 bases, leaving 12 bases between the germline ends.

This chain links TRBV5-4 with TRBJ2-1; TRBD2 agrees at 9 bases. V dropped 4 bases and J dropped 7; count of bases not matched to a gene: 9. Germline CDR1 SGHNT, CDR2 YYREEE (reference sequence). CDR3 size: 15 residues. The CDR3 bases are TGTGCCAGCAGCCCTGCGGGGGGGCTTGAGAATGAGCAGTTCTTC. As protein: CASSPAGGLENEQFF.

This clonotype was counted only a few times. The rearrangement uses TRBV6-5 and TRBJ1-2, with D unresolved. Germline-derived CDR1 and CDR2 are MNHEY and SVGAGI. With 4 bases removed from V and 8 bases from J, the gap between germline ends came to 14 bases. This CDR3 has 13 amino acids. Here the CDR3 DNA reads TGTGCCAGCAGTTCTGGACCGATGTACGGCTACACCTTC. As protein: CASSSGPMYGYTF.

In its sample, this clonotype was seen a few times. The gene calls are TRBV6-6 and TRBJ2-1; no reliable D call. Trimming cost V 7 bases and J 0 bases, with 13 bases left between them. Germline CDR1 MNHNY, CDR2 SVGAGI (reference sequence). The CDR3 is made up of 15 amino acids. CDR3 in DNA: TGTGCCAGCACCCTATGGAGCCACTCCTACAATGAGCAGTTCTTC. It is translated as CASTLWSHSYNEQFF.

The chain uses TRBV5-6 and TRBJ1-1, with TRBD1 matching 7 bases. V was pared by 5 bases and J by 4 bases, with 8 bases of the junction left unmatched. The CDR3 runs 14 residues. The germline gives CDR1 SGHDT, CDR2 YYEEEE. The DNA of the CDR3 is TGTGCCAGCAGAAGCCCATCAGGGGGCACTGAAGCTTTCTTT. This codes for CASRSPSGGTEAFF. The full variable domain, with the rest looked up from reference TRBV5-6 and TRBJ1-1, is DAGVTQSPTHLIKTRGQQVTLRCSPKSGHDTVSWYQQALGQGPQFIFQYYEEEERQRGNFPDRFSGHQFPNYSSELNVNALLLGDSALYLCASRSPSGGTEAFFGQGTRLTVV.

The chain uses TRBV27 and TRBJ2-7; 7 bases are a match to TRBD1. Germline CDR1 and CDR2: MNHEY and SMNVEV (reference sequence). This CDR3 has 15 amino acids. The V and J ends lost 3 bases and 4 bases, in that order; junction bases with no gene match: 9. CDR3: CASSFLGTAFYEQYF. In DNA, the CDR3 is TGTGCCAGCAGTTTCCTCGGGACAGCTTTTTACGAGCAGTACTTC.

This clonotype turned up a few times. The chain uses TRBV5-1 and TRBJ2-7, with D hard to call. Germline CDR1 is SGHRS and CDR2 is YFSETQ. There are 14 residues in the CDR3. Trimming shortened V by 4 bases and J by 2 bases, and 13 bases separated the two germline ends. CDR3 nucleotide sequence: TGCGCCAGCAGCCCCGACATGACGGCCTACGAGCAGTACTTC. It yields the protein CASSPDMTAYEQYF.

The sample holds a few counts of this clonotype. The chain employs TRBV11-2 and TRBJ2-2; D ambiguous. This CDR3 region has 14 residues. Looked up from germline, CDR1 is SGHAT and CDR2 is FQNNGV. Trimming removed 3 bases at V and 0 bases at J, with 5 bases between. The DNA for the CDR3 is TGTGCCAGCAGCTTTGGCGCGAACACCGGGGAGCTGTTTTTT. It specifies CASSFGANTGELFF. Supplemented by reference TRBV11-2 and TRBJ2-2, the full variable domain reads EAGVAQSPRYKIIEKRQSVAFWCNPISGHATLYWYQQILGQGPKLLIQFQNNGVVDDSQLPKDRFSAERLKGVDSTLKIQPAKLEDSAVYLCASSFGANTGELFFGEGSRLTVL.

The gene calls are TRBV2 and TRBJ2-4; 7 nucleotides align to TRBD1. This CDR3 has 16 amino acids. Germline V gene data show CDR1 as SNHLY and CDR2 as FYNNEI. Germline trimming cut 6 bases from V and 3 bases from J; bases unmatched to any gene: 11. The chain's CDR3 is CASRGERGPNKNIQYF. As DNA, the CDR3 is TGTGCCAGCAGGGGGGAAAGGGGGCCGAACAAAAACATTCAGTACTTC.

A few counts support this clonotype. The rearrangement joins TRBV29-1 to TRBJ1-5; tentatively, D is TRBD1 (5 bases). The V gene's germline CDR1 is SQVTM and CDR2 ANQGSEA. The germline V and J ends were trimmed by 0 bases and 7 bases, with 13 bases remaining between them. This CDR3 comprises 14 residues. The DNA of the CDR3 is TGCAGCGTTGAAGAAAGGGGCGCAGGGCAGCCCCAGCATTTT. It yields the protein CSVEERGAGQPQHF.

The chain joins TRBV4-1 to TRBJ1-5; D unresolved. Germline lookup yields CDR1 MGHRA and CDR2 YSYEKL. The germline V and J ends were trimmed by 0 bases and 3 bases, with 12 bases remaining between them. This CDR3 region has 16 residues. In nucleotides, the CDR3 is TGCGCCAGCAGCCAAGAGGGCTGGCAGATCAATCAGCCCCAGCATTTT. It yields the protein CASSQEGWQINQPQHF.

This clonotype was counted a few times. The V gene is TRBV18, the J gene TRBJ2-7, with TRBD2 as a possible D gene (6 bases). The CDR3 covers 14 residues. The V gene's germline CDR1 is KGHSH and CDR2 LQKENI. The V gene lost 6 bases and the J gene lost 3 bases, with 15 bases spanning the gap. CDR3 bases: TGTGCCAGCTCCCCTACCGGGGGAGACTACGAGCAGTACTTC. This sequence encodes CASSPTGGDYEQYF.

This clonotype has a count of ten or more. The CDR3 reads CASSYGQGGAQYF. CDR3 coding DNA: TGTGCCAGCAGTTACGGCCAGGGAGGTGCGCAGTATTTT. The J gene is TRBJ2-3, the V gene TRBV12-3 or TRBV12-4; a weak D match, TRBD2 (6 bases). V gave up 4 bases and J gave up 10 bases, with 15 bases separating them. The CDR3 consists of 13 residues.

This clonotype showed up just a few times. The V gene is TRBV7-6, the J gene TRBJ2-5; D is possibly TRBD2 (5 bases). The CDR3 spans 15 residues. CDR1 is SGHVS, CDR2 FNYEAQ, per germline. With 5 bases removed from V and 2 bases from J, the gap between germline ends came to 15 bases. The CDR3 DNA is TGTGCCAGCAGCCGCCCGCCGGGGTCACAAGAGACCCAGTACTTC. Translation: CASSRPPGSQETQYF.

This clonotype was detected a few times. J is TRBJ2-5 and V is TRBV10-3, with TRBD2 matching over 10 bases. The CDR3 has 16 amino acids. Germline V gene lookup returns CDR1 ENHRY and CDR2 SYGVKD. V was pared by 5 bases and J by 4 bases, with 10 bases of the junction left unmatched. The CDR3 bases are TGTGCCATCAGTCAGGAGGGGCTAGCGGGGGTAGAGACCCAGTACTTC. Its translation: CAISQEGLAGVETQYF.

There are a few counts of this clonotype. An end of the junction differs from the germline gene, which may be a read error. J is TRBJ2-3 and V is TRBV7-7, with TRBD1 identical over 8 bases. Germline CDR1 and CDR2: SSHAT and FNYEAQ (reference sequence). CDR3 length: 15 amino acids. The CDR3 nucleotides read TGTGCTAGCAGCTTTGGGACAGGAATCACAGATACGCAGTATTTT. Amino acid sequence: CASSFGTGITDTQYF.

This clonotype was recorded at least ten times. This chain connects TRBV27 to TRBJ2-7; 11 bases line up with TRBD1. With V trimmed by 6 bases and J by 4 bases, 8 bases remained unmatched. The CDR3 sequence is 15 residues long. The germline V gene encodes CDR1 MNHEY and CDR2 SMNVEV (reference sequence). As DNA, the CDR3 is TGTGCCAGCAGGGAGACCGGGACAGGGGGTTACGAGCAGTACTTC. This codes for CASRETGTGGYEQYF.

This sequence joins TRBV12-3 or TRBV12-4 and TRBJ1-2; D is perhaps TRBD1 (5 bases). This CDR3 comprises 14 residues. Trimming removed 4 bases at V and 8 bases at J, with 17 bases between. For the CDR3, the DNA is TGTGCCAGCAGTTCTGGCAGGGAAAGGAGCGGCTACACCTTC. Translation: CASSSGRERSGYTF.

V and J are TRBV7-6 and TRBJ1-1; 7 bases match TRBD1. The V gene end was trimmed by 4 bases and the J gene end by 6 bases; junction bases not matched to a gene: 11. CDR1 and CDR2 (germline): SGHVS, FNYEAQ. The CDR3 extends over 15 amino acids. CDR3 DNA sequence: TGTGCCAGCAGCTCGTCGACAGGGAATAACGCTGAAGCTTTCTTT. It codes for CASSSSTGNNAEAFF.

The chain links TRBV9 to TRBJ1-2, with D unclear. Germline V CDR1 and CDR2: SGDLS, YYNGEE. The CDR3 sequence is 14 residues long. Trimming cost V 0 bases and J 5 bases, with 11 bases left between them. This CDR3 reads CASSVGGGDYGYTF. Written as DNA, the CDR3 is TGTGCCAGCAGCGTAGGAGGCGGAGATTATGGCTACACCTTC.

V is TRBV28 and J is TRBJ2-7, with D possibly TRBD2 on 6 matching bases. Trimming stripped 8 bases from V and 2 bases from J, with 13 bases between. Germline lookup yields CDR1 MDHEN and CDR2 SYDVKM. CDR3 length: 13 residues. CDR3 in amino acids: CASGAGPAYEQYV. The CDR3 bases are TGTGCCAGCGGTGCGGGGCCTGCCTACGAGCAGTACGTC.

The chain recombines TRBV6-1 with TRBJ2-5, with D perhaps matching TRBD2 (8 bases). CDR1 is MNHNS and CDR2 is SASEGT in the germline V gene. Between the trimmed V and J ends, which lost 2 bases and 1 base, there was a span of 17 bases. This CDR3 comprises 17 residues. This CDR3 reads CASSELAGQPSQETQYF. In nucleotides, the CDR3 is TGTGCCAGCAGTGAATTAGCGGGACAGCCTTCCCAAGAGACCCAGTACTTC.

This clonotype has only one observation. CDR3 sequence: CAISTAGTSTDTQYF. The CDR3, as DNA: TGTGCCATCTCCACCGCCGGGACTAGTACGGATACGCAGTATTTT. V usage is TRBV6-2 or TRBV6-3 and J usage is TRBJ2-3; TRBD2 aligns across 8 bases. V trimming: 10 bases; J trimming: 6 bases; junction bases outside the gene matches: 15. The CDR3 loop spans 15 amino acids. Germline-derived CDR1 and CDR2 are MNHEY and SVGEGT.